One sample yielded the 5 T cell receptor beta chains listed below, sequenced in a study of breast tumors, draining lymph nodes, adjacent tissues. A single record per CDR3 protein comes from TCRdb applying MiXCR to the multiplex PCR reads. The top ten hold approximately 4.3% of the sample, which has fewer than 200,000 distinct CDR3 sequences, 33% seen once. The lymph nodes were axillary draining lymph nodes from breast cancer patients. Sequencing was done on a sample of axillary lymph node tissue. Source of these receptors: a female donor with breast cancer. Some clones in this sample may be carry-over from other donors' samples.

This chain connects TRBV4-2 to TRBJ1-1; D gene ambiguous. V shed 5 bases and J shed 5 bases, with 6 bases lying between them. Germline lookup yields CDR1 LGHNA and CDR2 YNFKEQ. The CDR3 contains 11 residues. CDR3 in DNA: TGTGCCAGCAGCGTAGCGACTGAAGCTTTCTTT. Its translation is CASSVATEAFF.

This clonotype has at least ten counts. The J gene is TRBJ2-7, the V gene TRBV5-6, with 7 bases matching TRBD1. Looked up from germline, CDR1 is SGHDT and CDR2 is YYEEEE. The ends lost 4 bases at V and 4 bases at J; junction bases unmatched: 11. CDR3 length equals 15 residues. The CDR3 DNA reads TGTGCCAGCAGCCCCCGGGACAGCCTCTTGTACGAGCAGTACTTC. Residues: CASSPRDSLLYEQYF.

The chain couples TRBV20-1 to TRBJ1-2; a possible D gene is TRBD1 (6 bases). Trimming took off 2 bases at V and 6 bases at J, with 13 bases between the two ends. There are 13 residues in the CDR3. From germline, CDR1 is DFQATT and CDR2 SNEGSKA (reference sequence). Written as DNA, the CDR3 is TGCAGTGCTAGATCGTTCCAGGGGAATGGCTACACCTTC. Amino acid sequence: CSARSFQGNGYTF.

This sequence joins TRBV13 and TRBJ1-1; no clear D. The V end was cut by 4 bases, the J end by 4 bases, with 10 bases between. This CDR3 is built from 13 residues. Germline V gives CDR1 PRHDT, CDR2 FYEKMQ (reference sequence). CDR3 sequence: CASSSYKATEAFF. CDR3 coding DNA: TGTGCCAGCAGCTCTTATAAGGCCACTGAAGCTTTCTTT.

Details on this clonotype: A read error is possible here, since a much larger clone lies one base away. The rearrangement links TRBV13 to TRBJ1-2, with D perhaps TRBD1 (5 bases). The CDR3 sequence is 13 residues long. CDR1 and CDR2 (germline): PRHDT, FYEKMQ (reference sequence). The CDR3 is CASSLGTENGYIF. CDR3 DNA sequence: TGTGCCAGCAGCTTAGGGACAGAAAATGGCTACATCTTC.